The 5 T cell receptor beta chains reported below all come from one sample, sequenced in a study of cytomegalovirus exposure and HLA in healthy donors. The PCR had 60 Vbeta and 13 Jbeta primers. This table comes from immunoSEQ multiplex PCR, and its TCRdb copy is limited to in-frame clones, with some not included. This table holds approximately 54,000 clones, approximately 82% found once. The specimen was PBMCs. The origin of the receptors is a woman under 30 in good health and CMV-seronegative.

The CDR3 region has the DNA TGTGCCAGCAGCTTAGTAAACGGACAGGCGAATAGCAATCAGCCCCAGCATTTT. Protein product: CASSLVNGQANSNQPQHF. This chain links TRBV7-8 with TRBJ1-5, with 7 bases aligning to TRBD1. Trimming cost V 1 base and J 0 bases; bases outside gene matches: 9. The germline V gene encodes CDR1 SGHVS and CDR2 FQNEAQ. CDR3 length equals 18 residues. The variable domain in full, completed from reference TRBV7-8 and TRBJ1-5, reads GAGVSQSPRYKVAKRGQDVALRCDPISGHVSLFWYQQALGQGPEFLTYFQNEAQLDKSGLPSDRFFAERPEGSVSTLKIQRTQQEDSAVYLCASSLVNGQANSNQPQHFGDGTRLSIL.

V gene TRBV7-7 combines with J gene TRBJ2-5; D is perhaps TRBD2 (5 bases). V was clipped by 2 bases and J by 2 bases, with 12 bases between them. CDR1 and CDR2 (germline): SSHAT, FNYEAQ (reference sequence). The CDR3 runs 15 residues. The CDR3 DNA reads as TGTGCCAGCAGCTTACTAGCTGCCAGACAAGAGACCCAGTACTTC. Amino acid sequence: CASSLLAARQETQYF.

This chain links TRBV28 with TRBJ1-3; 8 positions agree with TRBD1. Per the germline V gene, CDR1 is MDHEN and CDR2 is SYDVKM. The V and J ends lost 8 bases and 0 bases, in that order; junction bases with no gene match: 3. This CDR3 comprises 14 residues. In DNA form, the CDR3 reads TGTGCCAGCTGGGACAGGAGCTCTGGAAACACCATATATTTT. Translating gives CASWDRSSGNTIYF. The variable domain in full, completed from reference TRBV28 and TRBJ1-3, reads DVKVTQSSRYLVKRTGEKVFLECVQDMDHENMFWYRQDPGLGLRLIYFSYDVKMKEKGDIPEGYSVSREKKERFSLILESASTNQTSMYLCASWDRSSGNTIYFGEGSWLTVV.

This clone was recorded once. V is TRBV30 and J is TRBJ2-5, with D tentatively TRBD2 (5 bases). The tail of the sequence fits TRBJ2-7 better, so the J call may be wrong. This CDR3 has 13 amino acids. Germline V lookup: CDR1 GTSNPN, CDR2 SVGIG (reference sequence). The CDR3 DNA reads TGTGCCTGGAGTCGGGGAGATCCCTACGAGCAGTACTTC. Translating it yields CAWSRGDPYEQYF.

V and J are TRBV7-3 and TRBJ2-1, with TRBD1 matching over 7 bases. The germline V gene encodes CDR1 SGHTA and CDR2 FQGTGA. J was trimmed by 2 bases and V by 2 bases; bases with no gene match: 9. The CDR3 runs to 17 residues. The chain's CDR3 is CASSLVHQGVTYNEQFF. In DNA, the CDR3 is TGTGCCAGCAGCTTAGTCCACCAGGGGGTTACCTACAATGAGCAGTTCTTC.